The 20 T cell receptor beta chains given below trace back to one sample, sequenced in a study of blood T cell repertoires in COVID-19. Some clones are missing from TCRdb's copy, which holds only in-frame ones; the method was immunoSEQ multiplex PCR. The profile shows roughly 50,000 clones, less than 85% of them singletons. Material for sequencing was peripheral blood. All receptors derive from a human donor in a cohort sampled during active COVID-19.

This rearrangement joins TRBV27 to TRBJ2-7; a weak D match, TRBD2 (6 bases). There are 15 residues in the CDR3. Germline values: CDR1 MNHEY, CDR2 SMNVEV (reference sequence). Trimming shortened V by 0 bases and J by 5 bases, and 14 bases separated the two germline ends. CDR3 sequence: CASSLSSVAVHEQYF. Written as DNA, the CDR3 is TGTGCCAGCAGTTTATCTTCGGTAGCGGTCCACGAGCAGTACTTC.

This chain links TRBV4-3 with TRBJ2-7; TRBD2 might be the D (5 bases). The CDR3 runs 15 residues. V dropped 0 bases and J dropped 2 bases, with 11 bases sitting between them. Looked up from germline, CDR1 is LGHNA and CDR2 is YSLEER. The CDR3 coding sequence is TGCGCCAGCAGCCAAGAGTCAACACTAGCCTACGAGCAGTACTTC. The encoded protein is CASSQESTLAYEQYF.

The rearrangement links TRBV4-1 to TRBJ1-2; D is unclear. V shed 4 bases and J shed 7 bases, with 16 bases lying between them. The CDR3 totals 14 residues. The germline CDR1 and CDR2 sequences are MGHRA and YSYEKL. Here the CDR3 DNA reads TGCGCCAGCAGCCTCCAACGTGAGGGATCTGGCTACACCTTC. This translates into CASSLQREGSGYTF.

This chain uses TRBV5-1 with TRBJ2-7, with 8 positions matching TRBD2. The CDR3 runs 14 residues. CDR1 is SGHRS, CDR2 YFSETQ, per germline. The junction had 5 bases not matched to a gene; V was cut back by 4 bases and J by 2 bases. The CDR3 protein is CASSVRGGPYEQYF. The CDR3 DNA reads as TGCGCCAGCAGCGTCCGGGGGGGCCCCTACGAGCAGTACTTC.

The chain carries TRBV4-3 and TRBJ2-7, with 9 bases matching TRBD1. V dropped 1 base and J dropped 2; count of bases not matched to a gene: 3. The CDR3 is made up of 15 amino acids. Germline CDR1 reads LGHNA; CDR2 reads YSLEER. As DNA, the CDR3 is TGCGCCAGCAGCCAAGTCTGGACAGGGGCCTACGAGCAGTACTTC. Its protein is CASSQVWTGAYEQYF.

The chain uses TRBV30 and TRBJ2-3; D gene uncertain. The V end lost 6 bases, the J end lost 6 bases, and 22 bases lay between the germline ends. The CDR3 contains 15 residues. Germline V gene sequence: CDR1 GTSNPN, CDR2 SVGIG (reference sequence). The CDR3 is CACIPMETAEDTQYF. The CDR3 DNA sequence: TGTGCCTGCATCCCTATGGAGACCGCGGAGGATACGCAGTATTTT.

This clone was seen more than once but under ten times. This rearrangement joins TRBV4-2 to TRBJ1-2; D gene unclear. Trimming removed 0 bases at V and 3 bases at J, with 11 bases between. The CDR3 runs to 15 residues. CDR1 and CDR2 (germline): LGHNA, YNFKEQ. Here the CDR3 DNA reads TGTGCCAGCAGCCAAGATATTAGTCAGGACTATGGCTACACCTTC. Translating gives CASSQDISQDYGYTF.

This chain uses TRBV7-2 with TRBJ1-5; unclear D gene. Germline values: CDR1 SGHTA, CDR2 FQGNSA. The CDR3 spans 16 residues. Trimming removed 1 base at V and 6 bases at J, with 16 bases between. DNA for the CDR3: TGTGCCAGCAGCTTAGAGCGTGCCCGAGGGAGTCAGCCCCAGCATTTT. This encodes CASSLERARGSQPQHF.

In the case of this clone: A read error may produce the germline difference seen at one junction end. The chain recombines TRBV6-2 or TRBV6-3 with TRBJ2-1, with D hard to call. Per germline, CDR1 MNHEY and CDR2 SVGEGT. The CDR3 runs 14 residues. Here the CDR3 DNA reads TGTGCCAGCAGTAACTCGGCCCCCTACAATGAGCAGTTCTTC. Translating it yields CASSNSAPYNEQFF.

J is TRBJ1-2 and V is TRBV5-6; 9 nucleotides agree with TRBD1. CDR1 is SGHDT, CDR2 YYEEEE, per germline. The CDR3 consists of 14 residues. Trimming cost V 4 bases and J 8 bases; bases outside gene matches: 9. For the CDR3, the DNA is TGTGCCAGCAGCCCGGGACAGGGTGTGGGAGGCTACACCTTC. Its protein product is CASSPGQGVGGYTF.

The CDR3 coding sequence is TGTGCCAGCAGCTTGGATCTCAGGGCAAATTCACCCCTCCACTTT. Protein: CASSLDLRANSPLHF. J is TRBJ1-6 and V is TRBV5-4, with a tentative D call TRBD1 (5 bases). Germline CDR1 reads SGHNT; CDR2 reads YYREEE (reference sequence). The CDR3 covers 15 residues. V dropped 0 bases and J dropped 7 bases, with 11 bases sitting between them.

This chain connects TRBV14 to TRBJ2-7, with 10 nucleotides matching TRBD1. Germline CDR1 is SGHDN and CDR2 is FVKESK. CDR3 length: 15 amino acids. V dropped 6 bases and J dropped 1; count of bases not matched to a gene: 6. The CDR3 DNA is TGTGCCAGCAGTCCCCTGGGACAGGGGTCCTACGAGCAGTACTTC. Protein product: CASSPLGQGSYEQYF.

This chain uses TRBV6-6 with TRBJ1-5; no reliable D call. V lost 4 bases and J lost 2, with 15 bases in between. There are 16 residues in the CDR3. Germline CDR1 reads MNHNY; CDR2 reads SVGAGI (reference sequence). The CDR3 spells CASSSGGQRGNQPQHF. CDR3 coding DNA: TGTGCCAGCAGTTCTGGCGGCCAACGAGGCAATCAGCCCCAGCATTTT.

This clone showed up just a few times. This chain joins TRBV29-1 and TRBJ1-2; no firm D call. This CDR3 contains 15 residues. Germline lookup yields CDR1 SQVTM and CDR2 ANQGSEA. With 7 bases removed from V and 4 bases from J, the gap between germline ends came to 22 bases. The CDR3 sequence: CSADHPSQSSYGYTF. The DNA for the CDR3 is TGCAGCGCGGACCACCCTTCTCAGTCCTCCTATGGCTACACCTTC.

The chain recombines TRBV6-2 or TRBV6-3 with TRBJ1-1; 9 bases are a match to TRBD1. Trimming at V came to 2 bases and at J to 5 bases, leaving 12 bases not matched to a gene. Germline-derived CDR1 and CDR2 are MNHEY and SVGEGT. This CDR3 region has 17 residues. The CDR3 DNA reads as TGTGCCAGCAGTTACGTCCCGGGACAGGGTACAGGAACTGAAGCTTTCTTT. This encodes CASSYVPGQGTGTEAFF.

This chain joins TRBV5-1 and TRBJ1-2; perhaps TRBD1 as D (5 bases). The V end was cut by 5 bases, the J end by 1 base, with 27 bases between. The CDR3 has 19 residues. Per germline, CDR1 SGHRS and CDR2 YFSETQ. CDR3 amino acids: CASSTLGRTNPLDNYGYTF. The CDR3 DNA follows: TGCGCCAGCAGTACACTCGGCAGGACAAACCCTCTCGATAACTATGGCTACACCTTC.

This sequence joins TRBV10-3 and TRBJ1-4; 8 positions match TRBD1. The length of the CDR3 is 14 residues. J gave up 8 bases and V 6 bases, and 8 bases lay outside the gene matches. CDR1 is ENHRY and CDR2 is SYGVKD in the germline V gene. This CDR3 reads CAISPGQAGEKLFF. CDR3 DNA sequence: TGTGCCATCAGCCCGGGACAGGCCGGGGAAAAACTGTTTTTT.

This chain uses TRBV5-4 with TRBJ2-3, with D perhaps matching TRBD1 (5 bases). The V and J ends lost 0 bases and 2 bases respectively, with 7 bases between them. This CDR3 spans 14 amino acids. The V gene's germline CDR1 is SGHNT and CDR2 YYREEE (reference sequence). CDR3 sequence (DNA): TGTGCCAGCAGCTTGGGACAGCTCACAGATACGCAGTATTTT. Translation gives CASSLGQLTDTQYF.

The chain combines TRBV28 with TRBJ2-6; the D is unclear. CDR1 is MDHEN, CDR2 SYDVKM, per germline. This CDR3 is 15 amino acids long. Trimming took 8 bases from V and 1 from J, leaving 12 bases between them. CDR3 sequence: CASHTPQSGANVLTF. DNA for the CDR3: TGTGCCAGCCACACACCTCAATCTGGGGCCAACGTCCTGACTTTC.

The chain employs TRBV19 and TRBJ2-7, with D possibly being TRBD2 (5 bases). CDR3 length equals 15 residues. CDR1 is LNHDA and CDR2 is SQIVND in the germline V gene (reference sequence). Trimming removed 5 bases at V and 2 bases at J, with 16 bases between. CDR3 DNA: TGTGCCAGTAGTCCGGAGGTCGCCAGACCCTACGAGCAGTACTTC. It is translated as CASSPEVARPYEQYF. Full variable domain (remainder filled in from reference TRBV19 and TRBJ2-7): DGGITQSPKYLFRKEGQNVTLSCEQNLNHDAMYWYRQDPGQGLRLIYYSQIVNDFQKGDIAEGYSVSREKKESFPLTVTSAQKNPTAFYLCASSPEVARPYEQYFGPGTRLTVT.